What follows is one T cell receptor (beta chain) and its context. What antigen it recognizes has not been identified. No qualities accompany the bases; no much larger clone lies one base away. The CDR3 runs 14 residues from the cysteine to the phenylalanine. Only CDR3 DNA remains: 42 bases, in frame from the first base. V is trimmed back by 1 base and J by 7 bases, and the junction contains 5 bases that no gene match accounts for. CDR1 and CDR2, per the germline V gene, are SQVTM and ANQGSEA. The data are from a study of response to subunit inactivated influenza vaccine (dated by TCRdb to the late 2010s). For the wider study: The study used deep quantitative T cell receptor repertoire profiling to track responses to a trivalent subunit inactivated influenza vaccine. Beyond this particular receptor, the publication reports: The authors proposed that each seasonal influenza vaccination may bring in only a limited number of new T cells.

The method was RT-PCR. Sequencing relied on an Illumina HiSeq 2500. The public reads were reanalyzed by TCRdb: fastp trimming at Q25, MiXCR alignment, in-frame beta chains only. When rows share a CDR3 protein, they turn into one entry using the most common DNA and genes. The sample yields more than 600,000 distinct CDR3 sequences; less than 20% were counted once. Approximately 10% of the sample is held by the ten biggest clonotypes. This TCR was recovered from a middle-aged man who received an inactivated influenza vaccine. Donor details come from another sample of the same person, matched by shared clones. The V gene is TRBV29-1 and the J gene is TRBJ2-1; 9 central bases correspond to TRBD2. The sample consisted of PBMCs from blood, taken 4 to 6 days after vaccination. The DNA sequence reads TGCAGCGTTGAAGCGGGAGCGGGGGGAAATGAGCAGTTCTTC. It is translated as CSVEAGAGGNEQFF.